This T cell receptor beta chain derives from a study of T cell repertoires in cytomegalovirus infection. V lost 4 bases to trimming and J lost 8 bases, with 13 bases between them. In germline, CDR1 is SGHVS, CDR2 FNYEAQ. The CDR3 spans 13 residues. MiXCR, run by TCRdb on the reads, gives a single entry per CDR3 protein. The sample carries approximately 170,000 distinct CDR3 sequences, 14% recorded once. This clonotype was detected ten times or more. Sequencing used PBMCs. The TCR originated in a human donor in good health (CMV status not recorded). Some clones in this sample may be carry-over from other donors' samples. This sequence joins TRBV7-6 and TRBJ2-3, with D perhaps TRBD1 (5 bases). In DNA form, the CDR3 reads TGTGCCAGCAGCTCCCAGGGCTCGGGTACGCAGTATTTT. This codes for CASSSQGSGTQYF. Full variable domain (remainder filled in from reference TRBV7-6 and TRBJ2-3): GAGVSQSPRYKVTKRGQDVALRCDPISGHVSLYWYRQALGQGPEFLTYFNYEAQQDKSGLPNDRFSAERPEGSISTLTIQRTEQRDSAMYRCASSSQGSGTQYFGPGTRLTVL.